The next 9 T cell receptor beta chains were all read from a single sample in a study of blood T cells in healthy people across ages. Using a J-beta primer mix together with a sample-barcoded 5' primer, a second PCR was run for about 7 to 12 cycles. TCRdb used MiXCR to reprocess the 5' RACE reads, holding one entry per CDR3 protein. The repertoire holds over 450,000 distinct CDR3 sequences, nearly 25% seen once, with just over 8.5% in the top ten. This sample was shared with a second study, whose subject was T cells of mothers and their children.

The sequenced sample was blood. Source of these receptors: a boy aged 10-17 years in good health.

This clonotype was observed a handful of times. V is TRBV2 and J is TRBJ2-3; TRBD2 agrees at 7 bases. This CDR3 region has 13 residues. Germline CDR1 and CDR2: SNHLY and FYNNEI. Trimming took 7 bases from V and 4 from J; bases not matched to a gene: 5. In DNA, the CDR3 is TGTGCCAGCAACCCTAGCGGCGCAGATACGCAGTATTTT. It is translated as CASNPSGADTQYF.

The chain uses TRBV27 and TRBJ2-7, with D tentatively TRBD1 or TRBD2 (5 bases each). The CDR3 is 15 residues long. Trimming shortened V by 0 bases and J by 0 bases, and 9 bases separated the two germline ends. Germline CDR1 reads MNHEY; CDR2 reads SMNVEV (reference sequence). The CDR3: CASSLSSGASYEQYF. The CDR3 DNA reads as TGTGCCAGCAGTTTATCTTCCGGGGCCTCCTACGAGCAGTACTTC.

This clonotype was seen a handful of times. This chain uses TRBV4-3 with TRBJ1-3, with D possibly TRBD1 on 6 matching bases. CDR3 length equals 17 residues. Germline V gene lookup returns CDR1 LGHNA and CDR2 YSLEER. V gave up 1 base and J gave up 0 bases, with 13 bases separating them. For the CDR3, the DNA is TGCGCCAGCAGCCAAGGAGCAGGGGAAAGCTCTGGAAACACCATATATTTT. It codes for CASSQGAGESSGNTIYF.

Only one count was recorded for this clonotype. This could be a read error, since a much larger clone is one nucleotide away. CDR3 residues: CSVEDLGDTQYF. The CDR3 DNA follows: TGCAGCGTTGAAGATCTCGGAGATACGCAGTATTTT. The V call is TRBV29-1, the J call TRBJ2-3; unclear D gene. V lost 0 bases, J lost 5 bases, and 6 bases lay in between. There are 12 residues in the CDR3. CDR1 is SQVTM, CDR2 ANQGSEA, per germline.

This clonotype was observed once. The chain employs TRBV12-3 or TRBV12-4 and TRBJ1-4; weak D call: TRBD1 (5 bases). The CDR3 spans 14 residues. V dropped 3 bases and J dropped 5 bases, with 10 bases sitting between them. CDR3: CASSFSGKNEKLFF. The CDR3 DNA follows: TGTGCCAGCAGTTTCTCAGGGAAGAATGAAAAACTGTTTTTT.

As concerns this clonotype: One end of the junction is discordant with germline, which a read error may explain. V gene TRBV12-3 or TRBV12-4 combines with J gene TRBJ2-1; 8 bases are shared with TRBD2. The CDR3 covers 16 residues. CDR3 residues: CASRPTSGSSYNEQSF. The CDR3 coding sequence is TGTGCCAGCAGGCCCACTAGCGGAAGCTCCTACAATGAGCAGTCCTTC.

This clonotype has only a few counts. The chain has TRBV25-1 and TRBJ2-7; TRBD2 agrees at 14 bases. Matching the DNA end better, TRBJ2-1 makes the J call doubtful. This CDR3 has 18 amino acids. In germline, CDR1 is MGHDK, CDR2 SYGVNS. The CDR3 loop is CASSEDSPRTSGRNEQFF. In DNA, the CDR3 is TGTGCCAGCAGTGAAGATTCCCCCCGGACTAGCGGGAGGAATGAGCAGTTCTTC.

The rearrangement links TRBV29-1 to TRBJ2-7; possible D gene TRBD2, 6 bases. There are 14 residues in the CDR3. Germline CDR1 reads SQVTM; CDR2 reads ANQGSEA. The V gene lost 4 bases and the J gene lost 1 base, with 14 bases spanning the gap. The CDR3 loop is CSVVEGRRSYEQYF. CDR3 nucleotide sequence: TGCAGCGTTGTGGAGGGAAGACGGTCCTACGAGCAGTACTTC.

This chain links TRBV4-1 with TRBJ2-1, with 11 nucleotides matching TRBD2. The V gene end was trimmed by 4 bases and the J gene end by 2 bases; junction bases not matched to a gene: 7. CDR3 length: 17 residues. The germline V gene has CDR1 MGHRA and CDR2 YSYEKL. Written as DNA, the CDR3 is TGCGCCAGCAGCCCGGGGACTAGCGGAGACACCTACAATGAGCAGTTCTTC. As protein: CASSPGTSGDTYNEQFF.